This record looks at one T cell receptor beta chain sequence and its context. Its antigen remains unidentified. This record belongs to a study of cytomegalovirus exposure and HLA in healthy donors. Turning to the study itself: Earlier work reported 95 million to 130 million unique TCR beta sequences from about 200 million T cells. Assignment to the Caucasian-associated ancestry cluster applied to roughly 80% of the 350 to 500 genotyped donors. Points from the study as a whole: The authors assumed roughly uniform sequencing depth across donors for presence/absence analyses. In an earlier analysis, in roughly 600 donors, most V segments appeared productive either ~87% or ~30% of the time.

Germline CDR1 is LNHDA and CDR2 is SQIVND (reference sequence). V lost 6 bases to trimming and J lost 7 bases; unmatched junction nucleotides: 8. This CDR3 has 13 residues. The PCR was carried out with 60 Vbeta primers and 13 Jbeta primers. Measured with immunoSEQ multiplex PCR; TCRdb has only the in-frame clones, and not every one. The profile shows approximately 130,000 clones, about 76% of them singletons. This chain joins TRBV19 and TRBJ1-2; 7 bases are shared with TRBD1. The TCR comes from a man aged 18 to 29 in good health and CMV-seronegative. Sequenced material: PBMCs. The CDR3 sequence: CASSPRGAGGYTF. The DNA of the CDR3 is TGTGCCAGTAGCCCCAGGGGGGCAGGTGGCTACACCTTC.